The rows below give T cell receptor beta chains drawn from one sample of a study of neurological immune-mediated disorders. TCRdb re-analysed the 5' RACE reads in MiXCR, keeping a single row per CDR3 protein. The sample records over 25,000 distinct CDR3 sequences, roughly a sixth being singletons. The sequenced material came from CD4+ T cells from blood. These receptors originate from a female donor with HTLV-1-associated myelopathy (HAM/TSP). Each CDR3 is given with its conserved first and last residue. The D gene is left open where the match is weak. A row's size may be missing; if present it is once, few, many or a size class.

>TRBJ2-5|TRBV5-1|-|many
TGCGCCAGCGCGCCCCAAGAAAGCTTGGAGACCCAGTACTTC
CASAPQESLETQYF
>TRBJ2-1|TRBV20-1|TRBD2|many
TGCAGTGCACAGCGGGGGGGCTACAATGAGCAGTTCTTC
CSAQRGGYNEQFF
>TRBJ2-5|TRBV27|-|many
TGTGCCAGCCGCCTGAGGCCGGGATTCCAAGAGACCCAGTACTTC
CASRLRPGFQETQYF
>TRBJ1-2|TRBV27|TRBD1|-
TGTGCCAGCAGTTTATCAGCCGGGACAGGGGGTGGCTACACCTTC
CASSLSAGTGGGYTF
>TRBJ1-1|TRBV28|TRBD1|many
TGTGCCAGCCAGGGACAGACAAACACTGAAGCTTTCTTT
CASQGQTNTEAFF
>TRBJ2-5|TRBV5-1|-|-
TGCGCCAGCAGCTGGGGGGGCAGGGGGCAAGGAGAGACCCAGTACTTC
CASSWGGRGQGETQYF
>TRBJ2-2|TRBV6-5|TRBD2|many
TGTGCCAGCCTCAGGCTAGCGGGAGTAGTCGCCGGGGAGCTGTTTTTT
CASLRLAGVVAGELFF
>TRBJ1-1|TRBV3-1|-|many
TGTGCCAGCAGCCAAGATGGGGCTAGGACTGAAGCTTTCTTT
CASSQDGARTEAFF
>TRBJ2-1|TRBV7-8|TRBD2|many
TGTGCCAGCAGCCCCCGTGCGATAAGCGGGGAGACCAGGAATGAGCAGTTCTTC
CASSPRAISGETRNEQFF
>TRBJ2-7|TRBV5-5|-|many
TGTGCCAGCATCGGGGTTGTTCCCAACTACGAGCAGTACTTC
CASIGVVPNYEQYF
>TRBJ2-5|TRBV6-5|-|many
TGTTTCCTTGGGGAGACCCAGTACTTC
CFLGETQYF
>TRBJ2-5|TRBV20-1|-|many
TGCAGTGCTAGACGTTCCGTAGGGCTTGAGACCCAGTACTTC
CSARRSVGLETQYF
>TRBJ1-5|TRBV12-3/TRBV12-4|-|many
TGTGCCAGCAGTTTGAGGGGGTATAATAGGCCCCAGCATTTT
CASSLRGYNRPQHF
>TRBJ1-2|TRBV6-6|-|many
TGTGCCAGCAGTTACTCGTGGGGGGGCGGGTATGGCTACACCTTC
CASSYSWGGGYGYTF
>TRBJ2-7|TRBV20-1|-|-
TGCAGTGCTAGAGTTACTGGCTACGAGCAGTACTTC
CSARVTGYEQYF
>TRBJ1-1|TRBV10-3|TRBD1|many
TGTGCCATCACCGAACAGGGGGCTACTGAAGCTTTCTTT
CAITEQGATEAFF
>TRBJ1-6|TRBV6-5|-|-
TGTGCCAGCACAAAGGGTGTGGGGCTGAGTTCACCCCTCCACTTT
CASTKGVGLSSPLHF
>TRBJ2-5|TRBV29-1|-|many
TGCAGCGTTGATGCGGAGGGGGGAGAGACCCAGTACTTC
CSVDAEGGETQYF
>TRBJ1-6|TRBV5-1|TRBD1|many
TGCGCCAGCAGCCTCGGGACAGGGATGGATTCACCCCTCCACTTT
CASSLGTGMDSPLHF
>TRBJ2-3|TRBV7-6|TRBD2|many
TGTGCCAGCAGCTTACCTCTCGGCGGGGGGACCACAGATACGCAGTATTTT
CASSLPLGGGTTDTQYF
>TRBJ2-1|TRBV5-1|-|many
TGCGCCAGCAGGGAGGGAGATTCCTACAATGAGCAGTTCTTC
CASREGDSYNEQFF
>TRBJ2-1|TRBV20-1|-|many
TGCAGTGCTCTCTGGGACGGGTACAATGAGCAGTTCTTC
CSALWDGYNEQFF
>TRBJ2-3|TRBV15|-|-
TGTGCCACCAGCAGAGATGCTCAGGGGCGCGGAGATACGCAGTATTTT
CATSRDAQGRGDTQYF
>TRBJ1-1|TRBV6-5|-|many
TGTGCCAGCAGCTCCAGGTCCCGGAACACTGAAGCTTTCTTT
CASSSRSRNTEAFF
>TRBJ1-2|TRBV15|TRBD1|many
TGTGCCACCAGCGCCTGGGACAGTTCAAACTATGGCTACACCTTC
CATSAWDSSNYGYTF
>TRBJ1-4|TRBV29-1|TRBD1|many
TGCAGCGTTTCAAGGACAGGGGGCGAAAAACTGTTTTTT
CSVSRTGGEKLFF